These 21 T cell receptor beta chains were sequenced from one sample in a study of CD8 T cells in ankylosing spondylitis. Via MiXCR, TCRdb re-called the 5' RACE reads, giving one row per CDR3 protein. The table lists roughly 130,000 distinct CDR3 sequences, about an eighth of them singletons. Sequenced material: blood, either unsorted or a sorted T cell fraction (not recorded which). The receptors originated from a female donor with ankylosing spondylitis or in good health (not recorded which).

The V and J genes are TRBV6-1 and TRBJ2-5; no definite D call. CDR1 and CDR2 (germline): MNHNS, SASEGT. This CDR3 has 12 amino acids. Between the trimmed V and J ends, which lost 6 bases and 2 bases, there was a span of 7 bases. The CDR3 reads CASRGLQETQYF. As DNA, the CDR3 is TGTGCCAGCAGGGGCCTACAAGAGACCCAGTACTTC.

This clonotype has ten or more counts. The CDR3, as DNA: TGTGCCAGCAGTGGCCGGGACAGGAGCTCCTACGAGCAGTACTTC. This encodes CASSGRDRSSYEQYF. The V gene is TRBV2, the J gene TRBJ2-7; 8 bases map to TRBD1. From germline, CDR1 is SNHLY and CDR2 FYNNEI. The CDR3 consists of 15 residues. J was trimmed by 0 bases and V by 4 bases; bases with no gene match: 5.

At least ten counts were recorded for this clonotype. The CDR3 loop is CASSPGGGRQPQHF. Written as DNA, the CDR3 is TGCGCCAGCAGCCCCGGGGGGGGCAGGCAGCCCCAGCATTTT. The chain links TRBV5-1 to TRBJ1-5, with D maybe TRBD1 (6 bases). The CDR3 extends over 14 amino acids. Deletions cut 4 bases from V and 7 bases from J, with 15 bases between. Germline V lookup: CDR1 SGHRS, CDR2 YFSETQ.

This clonotype has ten or more counts. The chain carries TRBV20-1 and TRBJ1-5; D gene ambiguous. Germline V gene sequence: CDR1 DFQATT, CDR2 SNEGSKA (reference sequence). CDR3 length: 15 amino acids. V lost 1 base and J 9 bases, leaving 19 bases between the germline ends. Here the CDR3 DNA reads TGCAGTGCTAGAGGTTCGTTTGGTACCGGTGGGCCCCAGCATTTT. Protein sequence: CSARGSFGTGGPQHF.

This clonotype occurred many times. V usage is TRBV5-1 and J usage is TRBJ2-5; 7 bases match TRBD1. This CDR3 spans 14 amino acids. From germline, CDR1 is SGHRS and CDR2 YFSETQ. With V trimmed by 0 bases and J by 4 bases, 3 bases remained unmatched. The CDR3 DNA reads as TGCGCCAGCAGCTTGGAAGGGGGCAGAGAGACCCAGTACTTC. Translating it yields CASSLEGGRETQYF.

This clonotype was recorded a few times. The chain is built from TRBV14 and TRBJ2-1; 14 bases agree with TRBD2. With V trimmed by 4 bases and J by 6 bases, 2 bases remained unmatched. Germline V gene data show CDR1 as SGHDN and CDR2 as FVKESK. This CDR3 contains 15 residues. The CDR3 loop is CASSRLAGGPNEQFF. CDR3 nucleotide sequence: TGTGCCAGCAGCCGACTAGCGGGGGGGCCCAATGAGCAGTTCTTC.

This chain joins TRBV6-1 and TRBJ2-5, with 9 bases fitting TRBD1. Looked up from germline, CDR1 is MNHNS and CDR2 is SASEGT. The CDR3 runs to 16 residues. After removal of 6 bases from V and 5 bases from J, the junction contained 13 bases not matched to a gene. The CDR3 reads CASRPGQGMVWETQYF. Here the CDR3 DNA reads TGTGCCAGCAGGCCCGGACAGGGGATGGTTTGGGAGACCCAGTACTTC.

The genes are TRBV10-3 and TRBJ1-1; D gene ambiguous. The CDR3 has 15 amino acids. With 0 bases removed from V and 1 base from J, the gap between germline ends came to 9 bases. Germline values: CDR1 ENHRY, CDR2 SYGVKD. CDR3 sequence: CAISESVTANTEAFF. CDR3 nucleotide sequence: TGTGCCATCAGTGAGTCGGTTACGGCGAACACTGAAGCTTTCTTT.

The chain recombines TRBV14 with TRBJ2-1, with D hard to call. The CDR3 extends over 12 amino acids. Trimming shortened V by 3 bases and J by 11 bases, and 11 bases separated the two germline ends. Germline V gene lookup returns CDR1 SGHDN and CDR2 FVKESK. This CDR3 reads CASSQSGIQQFF. Written as DNA, the CDR3 is TGTGCCAGCAGCCAGTCTGGGATACAGCAGTTCTTC.

The J gene is TRBJ2-2, the V gene TRBV6-4; TRBD1 matches at 9 bases. Unmatched junction bases numbered 3, after V lost 6 bases and J lost 1 base. The CDR3 length is 15 residues. CDR1 MRHNA and CDR2 SNTAGT come from the germline V gene. CDR3 sequence (DNA): TGTGCCAGCAGAATGGACAGGGGGAACACCGGGGAGCTGTTTTTT. Protein product: CASRMDRGNTGELFF.

This clonotype was seen a single time. The J gene is TRBJ2-3, the V gene TRBV14, with D unclear. Trimming removed 5 bases at V and 6 bases at J, with 12 bases between. In germline, CDR1 is SGHDN, CDR2 FVKESK. This CDR3 comprises 13 residues. The CDR3 DNA reads as TGTGCCAGCAGCTCTCTCCTCCATGATACGCAGTATTTT. Residues: CASSSLLHDTQYF.

This clonotype was counted between two and nine times. The chain couples TRBV6-5 to TRBJ2-1, with TRBD1 matching 7 bases. Per the germline V gene, CDR1 is MNHEY and CDR2 is SVGAGI. With V trimmed by 4 bases and J by 2 bases, 5 bases remained unmatched. This CDR3 contains 15 residues. The CDR3 region is CASSSQGGPYNEQFF. The CDR3 bases are TGTGCCAGCAGTTCCCAAGGGGGCCCCTACAATGAGCAGTTCTTC.

Notes on this clonotype: This may come from a read error, since a much larger clone is one base off. The chain joins TRBV29-1 to TRBJ2-7; D gene unclear. The CDR3 extends over 10 amino acids. The germline V gene has CDR1 SQVTM and CDR2 ANQGSEA. The CDR3 loop is CNVFNYEQYF. The CDR3 DNA sequence: TGCAACGTTTTCAACTACGAGCAGTACTTC.

This clonotype showed up just a few times. The chain is built from TRBV11-3 and TRBJ2-2; 8 nucleotides align to TRBD1. The CDR3 is 16 amino acids. Looked up from germline, CDR1 is SGHNT and CDR2 is YENEEA. Trimming took 3 bases from V and 5 from J; bases not matched to a gene: 8. Here the CDR3 reads CASSFSLTGVTGELFF. The CDR3 nucleotides read TGTGCCAGCAGCTTCTCGTTGACAGGGGTGACCGGGGAGCTGTTTTTT.

This clonotype has just a few counts. The chain employs TRBV11-2 and TRBJ2-2, with D possibly matching TRBD2 (7 bases). Germline assignment: CDR1 SGHAT and CDR2 FQNNGV. The CDR3 is 15 residues long. V dropped 4 bases and J dropped 5 bases, with 14 bases sitting between them. The CDR3 DNA sequence: TGTGCCAGCAGCTCGCAGGGGAGGGAAACCGGGGAGCTGTTTTTT. Encoded protein: CASSSQGRETGELFF.

V gene TRBV7-9 combines with J gene TRBJ2-3; perhaps TRBD2 as D (7 bases). Germline CDR1 reads SEHNR; CDR2 reads FQNEAQ (reference sequence). CDR3 length equals 16 residues. Deletions cut 4 bases from V and 4 bases from J, with 18 bases between. The CDR3 nucleotides are TGTGCCAGCAGCTCGCTGGGGGGGGCCTACGCAGATACGCAGTATTTT. Amino acids: CASSSLGGAYADTQYF.

This clonotype was observed a handful of times. The junction shows a germline mismatch at one end, possibly a read error. J is TRBJ2-1 and V is TRBV2, with TRBD1 matching 9 bases. Germline assignment: CDR1 SNHLY and CDR2 FYNNEI. The CDR3 runs to 13 residues. The CDR3 loop reads CASSSEQGAAPNF. In nucleotides, the CDR3 is TGTGCCAGCAGTAGCGAACAGGGGGCTGCGCCCAACTTC.

The table lists this clonotype with many counts. The rearrangement joins TRBV2 to TRBJ2-4; D ambiguous. This CDR3 is 13 amino acids long. Trimming pared 6 bases from V and 7 bases from J, leaving 13 bases between. In germline, CDR1 is SNHLY, CDR2 FYNNEI. DNA for the CDR3: TGTGCCAGCAGGAGGACCGGCCCCAACATTCAGTACTTC. Amino acid sequence: CASRRTGPNIQYF.

This clonotype was seen many times. The chain employs TRBV20-1 and TRBJ2-5; TRBD2 agrees at 9 bases. The CDR3 contains 14 residues. The V and J ends lost 5 bases and 3 bases, in that order; junction bases with no gene match: 7. CDR1 is DFQATT and CDR2 is SNEGSKA in the germline V gene (reference sequence). CDR3 in amino acids: CSARPLAGKETQYF. The CDR3 coding sequence is TGCAGTGCTCGACCTCTAGCGGGGAAAGAGACCCAGTACTTC.

This clonotype was seen repeatedly, ten times or more. The gene calls are TRBV25-1 and TRBJ2-6; 8 bases are shared with TRBD1. V was clipped by 7 bases and J by 2 bases; unmatched bases: 7. CDR1 MGHDK and CDR2 SYGVNS come from the germline V gene. The length of the CDR3 is 16 residues. The CDR3 loop is CASMKVDRAGANVLTF. The DNA of the CDR3 is TGTGCCAGCATGAAGGTGGACAGGGCTGGGGCCAACGTCCTGACTTTC.

This clonotype has a handful of counts. The CDR3: CASSPYSGIGDEQYF. The DNA for the CDR3 is TGTGCCAGCAGTCCGTATAGCGGGATCGGCGACGAGCAGTACTTC. This rearrangement joins TRBV12-3 or TRBV12-4 to TRBJ2-7; 8 nucleotides match TRBD2. The junction had 11 bases not matched to a gene; V was cut back by 5 bases and J by 5 bases. The length of the CDR3 is 15 residues.